This entry concerns a single T cell receptor beta chain. The data belong to a study of cytomegalovirus exposure and HLA in healthy donors. PCR employed 60 Vbeta and 13 Jbeta primers. Measured with immunoSEQ multiplex PCR; TCRdb has only the in-frame clones, and not every one. The table shows about 150,000 clones, with 74% occurring only once. The sequence derives from a man aged 25 to 40 in good health and CMV-seronegative. Sequencing was performed on PBMCs.

The DNA of the CDR3 is TGTGCCAGTAGTATAGGAGGGGACAGCTCCTACGAGCAGTACTTC. It yields the protein CASSIGGDSSYEQYF. V gene TRBV19 combines with J gene TRBJ2-7; 7 nucleotides match TRBD1. The CDR3 contains 15 residues. Per the germline V gene, CDR1 is LNHDA and CDR2 is SQIVND (reference sequence). Germline trimming cut 1 base from V and 0 bases from J; bases unmatched to any gene: 3.